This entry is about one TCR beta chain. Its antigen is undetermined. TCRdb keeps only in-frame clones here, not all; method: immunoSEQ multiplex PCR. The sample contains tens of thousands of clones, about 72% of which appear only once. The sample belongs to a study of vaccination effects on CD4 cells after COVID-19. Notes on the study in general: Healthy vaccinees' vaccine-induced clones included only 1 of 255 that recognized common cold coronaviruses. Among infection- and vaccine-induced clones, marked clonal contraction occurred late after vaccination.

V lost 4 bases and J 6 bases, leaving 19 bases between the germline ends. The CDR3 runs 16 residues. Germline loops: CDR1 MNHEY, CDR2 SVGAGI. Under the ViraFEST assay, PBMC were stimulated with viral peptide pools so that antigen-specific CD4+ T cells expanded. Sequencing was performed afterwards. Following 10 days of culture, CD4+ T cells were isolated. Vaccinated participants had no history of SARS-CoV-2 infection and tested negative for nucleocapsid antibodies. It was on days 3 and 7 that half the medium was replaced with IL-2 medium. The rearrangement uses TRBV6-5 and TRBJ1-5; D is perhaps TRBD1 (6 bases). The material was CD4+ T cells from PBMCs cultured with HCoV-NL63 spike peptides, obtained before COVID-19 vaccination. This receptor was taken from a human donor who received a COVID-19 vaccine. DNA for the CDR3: TGTGCCAGCAGTTCCGTGGGGGGCGCTGGGGTTCAGCCCCAGCATTTT. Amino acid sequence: CASSSVGGAGVQPQHF.